The next 23 T cell receptor beta chains were all read from a single sample in a study of identical twins. TCRdb re-called the 5' RACE reads through MiXCR, storing one row per CDR3 protein. Of some 630,000 distinct CDR3 sequences in the sample, about 7.1% were seen once. This same sample was also part of a study on yellow fever vaccine responses in identical twins.

Sample: PBMCs. Receptor source: a woman aged 18-29 years in good health.

This clonotype was detected many times. V and J are TRBV2 and TRBJ2-2; D unclear. V gave up 3 bases and J gave up 4 bases, with 6 bases separating them. Germline V gene sequence: CDR1 SNHLY, CDR2 FYNNEI. The CDR3 extends over 13 amino acids. The CDR3: CASSDLRTGELFF. The DNA of the CDR3 is TGTGCCAGCAGTGATCTGCGCACCGGGGAGCTGTTTTTT. Full variable domain (outside the CDR3, taken from reference TRBV2 and TRBJ2-2): EPEVTQTPSHQVTQMGQEVILRCVPISNHLYFYWYRQILGQKVEFLVSFYNNEISEKSEIFDDQFSVERPDGSNFTLKIRSTKLEDSAMYFCASSDLRTGELFFGEGSRLTVL.

This clonotype was found a few times. The CDR3 protein is CASSSSPGQGGENIQYF. CDR3 nucleotides: TGCGCCAGCAGCTCTTCCCCGGGACAGGGGGGGGAGAACATTCAGTACTTC. The V and J genes are TRBV5-1 and TRBJ2-4, with 11 bases that match TRBD1. Losses at the gene ends were 3 bases for V and 7 bases for J; bases not matched to a gene: 12. The germline V gene encodes CDR1 SGHRS and CDR2 YFSETQ. The CDR3 is made up of 17 amino acids.

In this sample, this clonotype turned up many times. V and J are TRBV12-3 or TRBV12-4 and TRBJ1-1; the D gene is possibly TRBD1 (6 bases). V lost 3 bases and J lost 10, with 12 bases in between. The length of the CDR3 is 12 residues. The CDR3 loop is CASSLGDKRAFF. The CDR3 DNA follows: TGTGCCAGCAGTTTGGGGGACAAAAGAGCTTTCTTT.

This chain joins TRBV15 and TRBJ1-5; D may be TRBD1 (5 bases). The germline V and J ends were trimmed by 5 bases and 0 bases, with 14 bases remaining between them. The germline V gene encodes CDR1 LNHNV and CDR2 YYDKDF (reference sequence). This CDR3 has 16 amino acids. CDR3 DNA: TGTGCCACCAGCGATAACAGGCTAAATAGCAATCAGCCCCAGCATTTT. It is translated as CATSDNRLNSNQPQHF.

This clonotype was counted at least ten times. This chain links TRBV12-3 or TRBV12-4 with TRBJ1-2; TRBD1 aligns across 9 bases. V dropped 5 bases and J dropped 5; count of bases not matched to a gene: 3. The CDR3 contains 13 residues. The CDR3 loop is CASSVGTGYGYTF. The CDR3 DNA is TGTGCCAGCAGTGTCGGGACAGGGTATGGCTACACCTTC.

This clonotype appeared many times. This rearrangement joins TRBV3-1 to TRBJ2-1, with D possibly being TRBD2 (6 bases). Between the trimmed V and J ends, which lost 1 base and 7 bases, there was a span of 11 bases. From germline, CDR1 is LGHDT and CDR2 YNNKEL (reference sequence). CDR3 length: 14 amino acids. This chain's CDR3 is CASSQVTSRNEQFF. In DNA, the CDR3 is TGTGCCAGCAGCCAAGTCACTAGCCGGAATGAGCAGTTCTTC.

V usage is TRBV12-3 or TRBV12-4 and J usage is TRBJ1-1, with 7 bases matching TRBD1. This CDR3 is built from 17 residues. Trimming at V came to 5 bases and at J to 0 bases, leaving 12 bases not matched to a gene. CDR3 in amino acids: CASSLGYTQGLNTEAFF. The CDR3 DNA sequence: TGTGCCAGCAGTCTCGGATACACACAGGGGTTGAACACTGAAGCTTTCTTT.

This chain connects TRBV29-1 to TRBJ2-7; D not resolved. Germline V gene sequence: CDR1 SQVTM, CDR2 ANQGSEA. Trimming shortened V by 0 bases and J by 3 bases, and 9 bases separated the two germline ends. The CDR3 runs to 13 residues. The CDR3 reads CSVEDPHSYEQYF. DNA of the CDR3: TGCAGCGTTGAAGATCCCCACAGCTACGAGCAGTACTTC.

Ten or more counts support this clonotype. This chain uses TRBV13 with TRBJ2-3; D not certain. Germline values: CDR1 PRHDT, CDR2 FYEKMQ (reference sequence). This CDR3 region has 14 residues. V lost 5 bases and J lost 4, with 13 bases in between. CDR3 nucleotide sequence: TGTGCCAGCAGCCCGGGCCTATTACCAGATACGCAGTATTTT. It encodes CASSPGLLPDTQYF.

This clonotype was recorded at least ten times. The V gene is TRBV11-2, the J gene TRBJ2-3; D is uncertain. Germline V gene lookup returns CDR1 SGHAT and CDR2 FQNNGV. This CDR3 comprises 19 residues. V gave up 4 bases and J gave up 0 bases, with 23 bases separating them. CDR3 bases: TGTGCCAGCAGCTCCCCGTGGGGTGGCGGCCGCCCTAGCACAGATACGCAGTATTTT. Residues: CASSSPWGGGRPSTDTQYF.

This clonotype has only a few counts. This chain links TRBV20-1 with TRBJ2-3; D is undetermined. The length of the CDR3 is 13 residues. V lost 6 bases to trimming and J lost 2 bases, with 12 bases between them. CDR1 and CDR2 (germline): DFQATT, SNEGSKA (reference sequence). The CDR3: CSALHPSTDTQYF. CDR3 DNA sequence: TGCAGTGCCTTACACCCGTCCACAGATACGCAGTATTTT.

This clonotype was seen only a few times. This chain joins TRBV18 and TRBJ2-5; D not resolved. The CDR3 runs to 15 residues. The germline V and J ends were trimmed by 0 bases and 4 bases, with 12 bases remaining between them. Germline V lookup: CDR1 KGHSH, CDR2 LQKENI. This CDR3 reads CASSPPGNPGETQYF. The CDR3 nucleotides are TGTGCCAGCTCACCACCGGGAAATCCGGGAGAGACCCAGTACTTC.

Ten or more counts support this clonotype. The chain has TRBV20-1 and TRBJ1-3, with D uncertain. Germline assignment: CDR1 DFQATT and CDR2 SNEGSKA (reference sequence). V lost 1 base to trimming and J lost 4 bases, with 8 bases between them. The length of the CDR3 is 13 residues. The DNA of the CDR3 is TGCAGTGCTAGAGTTCGCATGGGAAACACCATATATTTT. Encoded protein: CSARVRMGNTIYF.

In its sample, this clonotype was seen many times. The chain has TRBV4-1 and TRBJ2-3, with TRBD2 matching over 10 bases. The CDR3 sequence is 15 residues long. Germline V gene sequence: CDR1 MGHRA, CDR2 YSYEKL. Losses at the gene ends were 1 base for V and 5 bases for J; bases not matched to a gene: 3. The DNA of the CDR3 is TGCGCCAGCAGCCAAGTAGGACTAGCGGTAGATACGCAGTATTTT. This gives the protein CASSQVGLAVDTQYF.

This clonotype occurred many times. Here the CDR3 reads CASRLLVEAFF. CDR3 nucleotides: TGTGCCAGCAGACTTCTGGTTGAAGCTTTCTTT. The chain has TRBV12-3 or TRBV12-4 and TRBJ1-1, with D unresolved. CDR3 length equals 11 residues. V shed 6 bases and J shed 7 bases, with 9 bases lying between them.

The table lists this clonotype with many counts. This chain joins TRBV12-3 or TRBV12-4 and TRBJ2-3, with D tentatively TRBD2 (7 bases). CDR3 size: 16 residues. The V end was cut by 0 bases, the J end by 4 bases, with 14 bases between. CDR3 nucleotides: TGTGCCAGCAGTTTAGCGCTGGGGGGGCCTGCAGATACGCAGTATTTT. It yields the protein CASSLALGGPADTQYF.

The chain recombines TRBV12-3 or TRBV12-4 with TRBJ2-1; D is perhaps TRBD2 (6 bases). The CDR3 spans 16 residues. V gave up 1 base and J gave up 0 bases, with 10 bases separating them. The CDR3 sequence is CASSLVSGGSYNEQFF. For the CDR3, the DNA is TGTGCCAGCAGTTTAGTTTCCGGGGGCTCCTACAATGAGCAGTTCTTC.

This clonotype has only a few counts. This chain uses TRBV5-1 with TRBJ1-2; 8 bases fit TRBD1. The CDR3 is made up of 13 amino acids. Trimming took 4 bases from V and 6 from J; bases not matched to a gene: 5. Germline CDR1 reads SGHRS; CDR2 reads YFSETQ. CDR3 sequence reads: CASSDRQGNGYTF. CDR3 DNA: TGCGCCAGCAGCGACCGACAGGGGAATGGCTACACCTTC.

This clonotype was recorded many times. The J gene is TRBJ2-1, the V gene TRBV2, with D perhaps TRBD1 (5 bases). V lost 2 bases and J 3 bases, leaving 11 bases between the germline ends. The CDR3 loop spans 15 amino acids. Germline CDR1 is SNHLY and CDR2 is FYNNEI. The CDR3 is CASSEQGVLYNEQFF. The DNA for the CDR3 is TGTGCCAGCAGTGAACAAGGGGTACTCTACAATGAGCAGTTCTTC.

This clonotype was observed a handful of times. The V and J genes are TRBV5-1 and TRBJ1-2, with D perhaps TRBD1 (6 bases). V was clipped by 0 bases and J by 4 bases, with 10 bases between them. The germline CDR1 and CDR2 sequences are SGHRS and YFSETQ. This CDR3 is built from 14 residues. CDR3 loop: CASSLDGGGYGYTF. DNA for the CDR3: TGCGCCAGCAGCTTGGACGGGGGCGGCTATGGCTACACCTTC.

This clonotype was found a few times. The chain links TRBV12-3 or TRBV12-4 to TRBJ2-1; 9 bases line up with TRBD2. Trimming cost V 3 bases and J 10 bases; bases outside gene matches: 7. The CDR3 length is 14 residues. CDR3 nucleotides: TGTGCCAGCAGTTTGGGCGGGGGGGCCCAAGAGCAGTTCTTC. Translating it yields CASSLGGGAQEQFF.

The CDR3 spells CASSLWSSGRGTQYF. Written as DNA, the CDR3 is TGTGCCAGCAGTTTATGGTCCAGCGGGAGAGGTACGCAGTATTTT. The V and J genes are TRBV27 and TRBJ2-3; 8 nucleotides match TRBD2. Trimming removed 1 base from V and 8 bases from J; junction bases left unmatched: 8. This CDR3 contains 15 residues. Germline CDR1 and CDR2: MNHEY and SMNVEV (reference sequence).

This clonotype turned up a few times. The V gene is TRBV2, the J gene TRBJ2-7; TRBD2 matches at 13 bases. The junction had 3 bases not matched to a gene; V was cut back by 3 bases and J by 7 bases. Per germline, CDR1 SNHLY and CDR2 FYNNEI. This CDR3 is built from 14 residues. The CDR3 loop is CASSEGLAGFEQYF. CDR3 in DNA: TGTGCCAGCAGTGAGGGACTAGCGGGATTTGAGCAGTACTTC. Together with reference TRBV2 and TRBJ2-7, the CDR3 gives the full variable domain: EPEVTQTPSHQVTQMGQEVILRCVPISNHLYFYWYRQILGQKVEFLVSFYNNEISEKSEIFDDQFSVERPDGSNFTLKIRSTKLEDSAMYFCASSEGLAGFEQYFGPGTRLTVT.